This T cell receptor beta chain emerged from a study of metastatic and nonmetastatic thyroid tumors. For the study at large: Peripheral blood and tumor or nodule samples from malignant and benign thyroid patients were compared.

Germline V gene data show CDR1 as SGHNT and CDR2 as YENEEA. This CDR3 region has 14 residues. Germline trimming cut 4 bases from V and 3 bases from J; bases unmatched to any gene: 3. As processed by the authors: To classify distant metastasis in papillary thyroid cancer, a model was built from CDR3 differences across clinicopathological groups. TCRdb redid the clone calls on the PCR reads using MiXCR. The V and J calls here are based on TCRdb, not the publication. This sample carries about 14,000 clones, approximately 28% of them seen once, and the ten largest clones take about a fifth. Regarding the study as a whole: As reported, TCR beta diversity in blood and tumor was significantly higher in malignant thyroid tumors than in benign nodules.

In the case of this clone: Its cognate antigen is unknown.

Prior to thyroid surgery, none of the patients had received any treatment. The source is a female donor with papillary thyroid cancer or a benign thyroid nodule (not recorded which). Some clones in this sample may be carry-over from other donors' samples. Input material: tumor tissue. The chain joins TRBV11-3 to TRBJ2-7; 10 positions match TRBD1. The chain's CDR3 is CASSSGQGVYEQYF. CDR3 coding DNA: TGTGCCAGCAGCTCCGGACAGGGGGTCTACGAGCAGTACTTC.